This passage covers 3 T cell receptor beta chains from one sample sequenced in a study of T cell responses to AZD1222 COVID-19 vaccine. TCRdb's table, derived via immunoSEQ multiplex PCR, lists solely in-frame clones and lacks some. The table lists some 160,000 clones, 93% of them singletons. Material: peripheral blood, obtained on day 0 of AZD1222 vaccination. These TCRs come from an adult in good health.

The chain links TRBV5-4 to TRBJ1-2; weak D call: TRBD1 (5 bases). The CDR3 runs to 14 residues. Germline V gene data show CDR1 as SGHNT and CDR2 as YYREEE (reference sequence). Trimming stripped 0 bases from V and 5 bases from J, with 11 bases between. The DNA of the CDR3 is TGTGCCAGCAGCTTGGGTCAGGGAAGGTATGGCTACACCTTC. Protein product: CASSLGQGRYGYTF.

The CDR3 DNA sequence: TGTGCCAGCAGCCCCAGGGGGGGACCCCCCTCGTATTTT. Protein product: CASSPRGGPPSYF. The genes are TRBV6-5 and TRBJ2-3; D tentatively reads TRBD1 or TRBD2 (7 bases each). Germline CDR1 is MNHEY and CDR2 is SVGAGI. V lost 6 bases, J lost 14 bases, and 21 bases lay in between. The CDR3 runs 13 residues.

This clone was found once. The V call is TRBV28, the J call TRBJ2-5, with 12 nucleotides matching TRBD2. Germline CDR1 reads MDHEN; CDR2 reads SYDVKM. V lost 5 bases, J lost 2 bases, and 6 bases stayed unmatched. CDR3 length: 16 amino acids. This CDR3 reads CASSRRTSGNQETQYF. DNA for the CDR3: TGTGCCAGCAGTCGCCGGACTAGCGGGAATCAAGAGACCCAGTACTTC. Based on the CDR3 plus reference TRBV28 and TRBJ2-5, the full variable domain is DVKVTQSSRYLVKRTGEKVFLECVQDMDHENMFWYRQDPGLGLRLIYFSYDVKMKEKGDIPEGYSVSREKKERFSLILESASTNQTSMYLCASSRRTSGNQETQYFGPGTRLLVL.